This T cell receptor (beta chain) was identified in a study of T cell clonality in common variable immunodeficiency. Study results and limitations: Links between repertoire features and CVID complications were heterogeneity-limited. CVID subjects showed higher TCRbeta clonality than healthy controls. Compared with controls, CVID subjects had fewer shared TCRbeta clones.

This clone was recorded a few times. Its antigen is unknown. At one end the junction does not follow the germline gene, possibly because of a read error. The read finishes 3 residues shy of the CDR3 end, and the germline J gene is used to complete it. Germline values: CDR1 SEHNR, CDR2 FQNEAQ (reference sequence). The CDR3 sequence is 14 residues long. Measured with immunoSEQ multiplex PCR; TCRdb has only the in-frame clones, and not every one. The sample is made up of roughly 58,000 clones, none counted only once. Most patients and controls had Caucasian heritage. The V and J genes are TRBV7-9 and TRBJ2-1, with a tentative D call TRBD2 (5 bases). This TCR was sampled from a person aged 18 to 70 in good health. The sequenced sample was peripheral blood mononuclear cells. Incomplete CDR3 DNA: TGTGCCGGCAGCTTAGAGGGTCTCTACAATGAG. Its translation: CAGSLEGLYNE. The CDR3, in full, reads CAGSLEGLYNEQFF.